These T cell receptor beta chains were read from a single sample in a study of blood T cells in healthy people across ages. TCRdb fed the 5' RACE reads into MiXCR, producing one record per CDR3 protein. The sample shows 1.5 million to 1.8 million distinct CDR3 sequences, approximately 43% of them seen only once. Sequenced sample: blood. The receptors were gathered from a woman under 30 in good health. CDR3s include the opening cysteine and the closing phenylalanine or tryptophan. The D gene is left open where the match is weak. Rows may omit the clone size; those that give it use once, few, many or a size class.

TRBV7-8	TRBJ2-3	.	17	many	CASSLMGRHRHADTQYF	TGTGCCAGCAGCTTAATGGGACGCCATCGCCACGCAGATACGCAGTATTTT
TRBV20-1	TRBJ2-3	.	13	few	CSARAQSTDTQYF	TGCAGTGCTAGAGCCCAGAGCACAGATACGCAGTATTTT
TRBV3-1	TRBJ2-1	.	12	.	CASSHGVGTQFF	TGTGCCAGCAGCCATGGAGTGGGGACCCAGTTCTTC
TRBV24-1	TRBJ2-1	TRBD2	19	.	CATSDRTSGRRKIYDEQFF	TGTGCCACCAGTGATCGAACTAGCGGGAGACGAAAAATCTACGATGAGCAGTTCTTC
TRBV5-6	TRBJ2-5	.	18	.	CASSLRGAGAAFQETQYF	TGTGCCAGCAGCTTGAGGGGTGCGGGGGCAGCCTTCCAAGAGACCCAGTACTTC
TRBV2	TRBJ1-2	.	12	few	CASTGQSYGYTF	TGTGCCAGCACCGGACAGAGCTATGGCTACACCTTC
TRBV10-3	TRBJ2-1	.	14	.	CAIGAGSSYNEQFF	TGTGCCATAGGGGCAGGTAGCTCCTACAATGAGCAGTTCTTC
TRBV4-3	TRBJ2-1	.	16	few	CASSQDPFRGRNEQFF	TGCGCCAGCAGCCAAGATCCCTTCAGGGGTAGAAATGAGCAGTTCTTC
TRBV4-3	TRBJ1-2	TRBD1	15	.	CASSQGDSFPYGHTF	TGCGCCAGCAGCCAAGGGGACAGCTTCCCCTATGGCCACACCTTC
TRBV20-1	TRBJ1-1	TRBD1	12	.	CSGRDRHTEAFF	TGCAGTGGGAGGGACAGGCACACTGAAGCTTTCTTT
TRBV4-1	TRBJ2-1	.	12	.	CASSQGNVEQFF	TGCGCCAGCAGCCAGGGCAATGTTGAGCAGTTCTTC
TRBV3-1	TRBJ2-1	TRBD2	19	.	CASSPEMFPSGGPYNEQFF	TGTGCCAGCAGCCCGGAGATGTTTCCTAGCGGGGGGCCTTACAATGAGCAGTTCTTC
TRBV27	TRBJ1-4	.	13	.	CASSVNGNEKLFF	TGTGCCAGCAGTGTCAACGGAAATGAAAAACTGTTTTTT
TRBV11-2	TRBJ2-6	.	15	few	CASSSGRSGANVLTF	TGTGCCAGCAGCTCTGGGCGCTCTGGGGCCAACGTCCTGACTTTC
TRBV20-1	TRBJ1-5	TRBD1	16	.	CSARPRDRGWGQPQHF	TGCAGTGCTAGACCTCGGGACAGGGGATGGGGTCAGCCCCAGCATTTT
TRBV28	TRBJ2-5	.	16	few	CASSKLGLGYQETQYF	TGTGCCAGCAGCAAACTGGGACTGGGATACCAAGAGACCCAGTACTTC
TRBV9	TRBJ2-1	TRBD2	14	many	CASSPSSGYNEQFF	TGTGCCAGCAGTCCTTCTAGCGGCTACAATGAGCAGTTCTTC
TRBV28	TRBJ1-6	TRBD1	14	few	CASRQGGYNSPLHF	TGTGCCAGCAGGCAGGGGGGCTATAATTCACCCCTCCACTTT
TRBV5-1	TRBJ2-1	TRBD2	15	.	CASSLLAGAQETQFF	TGCGCCAGCAGCTTGCTAGCGGGGGCGCAAGAGACCCAGTTCTTC
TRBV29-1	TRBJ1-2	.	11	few	CTIKTDYGYTF	TGCACCATTAAGACGGACTATGGCTACACCTTC
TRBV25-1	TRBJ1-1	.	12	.	CASSEGPREAFF	TGTGCCAGCAGTGAGGGCCCCCGAGAAGCTTTCTTT
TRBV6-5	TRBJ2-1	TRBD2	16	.	CASSPSTSGFYNEQFF	TGTGCCAGCAGTCCTTCGACTAGCGGTTTTTACAATGAGCAGTTCTTC
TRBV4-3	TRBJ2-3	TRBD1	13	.	CAGRGIGQLTQYF	TGCGCCGGCAGGGGGATAGGCCAATTAACGCAGTATTTT
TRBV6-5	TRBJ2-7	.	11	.	CASQENNEQYF	TGTGCCAGCCAGGAGAACAATGAGCAGTACTTC
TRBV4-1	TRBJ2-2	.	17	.	CASSQLRLDANTGELFF	TGCGCCAGCAGCCAATTAAGACTAGATGCGAACACCGGGGAGCTGTTTTTT
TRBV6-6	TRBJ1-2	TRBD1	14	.	CASSSTGVPYGYTF	TGTGCCAGCAGTTCGACAGGGGTCCCCTATGGCTACACCTTC
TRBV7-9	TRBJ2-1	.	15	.	CASSLGRLWTGEQFF	TGTGCCAGCAGCTTGGGTAGACTATGGACCGGCGAGCAGTTCTTC
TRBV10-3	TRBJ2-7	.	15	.	CAISESGAVLSEQYF	TGTGCCATCAGTGAGTCCGGGGCAGTTTTGAGCGAGCAGTACTTC
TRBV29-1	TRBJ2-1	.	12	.	CSVVPLYNEQFF	TGCAGCGTCGTTCCTCTTTACAATGAGCAGTTCTTC
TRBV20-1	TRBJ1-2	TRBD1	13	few	CSANPQGTYGYTF	TGCAGTGCCAACCCACAGGGGACCTATGGCTACACCTTC